Given below is one TCR beta chain in context. Its antigen is currently unknown. The data derive from a study of T cell responses to AZD1222 COVID-19 vaccine. Germline V gene lookup returns CDR1 SGHNT and CDR2 YYREEE (reference sequence). V was shortened by 2 bases and J by 4 bases, with 10 bases between the two germline ends. This CDR3 comprises 15 residues. Study results and limitations: Spike-specific TCR breadth rose after two AZD1222 doses, and depth rose as well.

The protocol was immunoSEQ multiplex PCR, while the TCRdb copy is restricted to in-frame clones and leaves out a portion. This sample has about 140,000 clones; roughly 89% occur once, and the top ten carry roughly 7.1%. The chain employs TRBV5-4 and TRBJ2-6; no firm D call. Sequencing was performed on peripheral blood, taken 28 days after the second dose of the MenACWY control vaccine. This receptor was identified in an adult who received the MenACWY meningococcal vaccine as a control. The CDR3 is CASSLEPPGANVLTF. CDR3 nucleotide sequence: TGTGCCAGCAGCTTAGAACCGCCCGGGGCCAACGTCCTGACTTTC.